This TCR beta chain was documented in a study of Graves' ophthalmopathy and Graves' hyperthyroidism. Amplification targeted the TCR beta CDR3 regions, with RNA transcripts as the source material. HTBI primers served in a first-round RT-PCR, which a second-round multiplex PCR followed. TCRdb re-called the multiplex PCR reads through MiXCR, storing one row per CDR3 protein. The sample contains roughly 410,000 distinct CDR3 sequences, about 16% of which appear only once. Study-level findings and limits: With 70.59% sensitivity and more than 72% specificity, the model predicted ophthalmopathy progression.

Hyperthyroidism patients were newly diagnosed, ill under 2 months, and aged 18 to 65 years. The sample holds many counts of this clonotype. What it binds is unknown. CDR1 is MNHNS and CDR2 is SASEGT in the germline V gene. V dropped 2 bases and J dropped 3 bases, with 10 bases sitting between them. This CDR3 has 15 amino acids. What was sequenced was peripheral blood. The chain couples TRBV6-1 to TRBJ2-2; D is unresolved. The receptor comes from a woman younger than 35 with stable Graves' hyperthyroidism. The CDR3 sequence: CASSEKGQDTGELFF. CDR3 DNA: TGTGCCAGCAGTGAAAAAGGGCAGGACACCGGGGAGCTGTTTTTT.